This is a list of T cell receptor beta chains from one sample in a study of technical replicates of blood from a few donors. Assay used: immunoSEQ multiplex PCR; TCRdb lists only in-frame clones, some missing. The data hold about 72,000 clones, with roughly 95% observed a single time. The sequencing input was T cells isolated from PBMCs. All receptors come from a human donor in good health. Each CDR3 is given with its conserved first and last residue. The D gene is left open where the match is weak. Some rows mark clone size as missing; the rest say once, few, many or name a class of expanded clone.

CDR3 DNA,CDR3 protein,D gene,J gene,clone size,V gene
TGCAGCGTTCGGAGCGGGGGCGTCCACAATGAGCAGTTCTTC,CSVRSGGVHNEQFF,TRBD2,TRBJ2-1,NA,TRBV29-1
TGTGCCAGCAATCACCGGGACAGGGGAGGGTCCGGGGAGCTGTTTTTT,CASNHRDRGGSGELFF,TRBD1,TRBJ2-2,NA,TRBV9
TGTGCCTTCGACAGGGGGAGAGATCAGCCCCAGCATTTT,CAFDRGRDQPQHF,TRBD1,TRBJ1-5,NA,TRBV30
TGTGCCAGCTCTACCGGGACAGGGGCCGTCAATGAGCAGTTCTTC,CASSTGTGAVNEQFF,TRBD1,TRBJ2-1,once,TRBV6-1
TGCGCCAGCAGCGCCGATCCAGGGGGAATGAACTATGGCTACACCTTC,CASSADPGGMNYGYTF,TRBD1,TRBJ1-2,NA,TRBV5-1
TGTGCCAGCACCCCAGGGGGGAGCAATCAGCCCCAGCATTTT,CASTPGGSNQPQHF,TRBD1,TRBJ1-5,once,TRBV7-9
TGTGCCTTGACAGGGGCGAGGACTGAAGCTTTCTTT,CALTGARTEAFF,TRBD1,TRBJ1-1,few,TRBV30
TGCGCCAGCAGCTTCGGGACAGGAGCCTACGAGCAGTACTTC,CASSFGTGAYEQYF,TRBD1,TRBJ2-7,NA,TRBV5-1
TGTGCCAGCAGTACCGAGATCAGCACAGATACGCAGTATTTT,CASSTEISTDTQYF,NA,TRBJ2-3,once,TRBV6-1
TGCGCCAGCATACCGAATTCAGGGGGCTCGGGCGAGCAGTACTTC,CASIPNSGGSGEQYF,TRBD1,TRBJ2-7,NA,TRBV5-1
TGTGCCAGCAGTGAAAGTGGGACAGGGTTGCGCGCCTATGGCTACACCTTC,CASSESGTGLRAYGYTF,TRBD1,TRBJ1-2,NA,TRBV2
TGTGCCAGCAGTGGGTTAGCGGGGGGGGATACGCAGTATTTT,CASSGLAGGDTQYF,TRBD2,TRBJ2-3,NA,TRBV6-1
TGTGCCAGCAGTGATGCCTTCCGGCAGGCTCTCTACGAGCAGTACTTC,CASSDAFRQALYEQYF,NA,TRBJ2-7,NA,TRBV28
TGTGCCAGCAGCTTAGGGGACAGGGGCACTGAAGCTTTCTTT,CASSLGDRGTEAFF,TRBD1,TRBJ1-1,NA,TRBV11-2
TGTGCCAGCAGCAACCAGACTGCCGTCCGATACTCTGGAAACACCATATATTTT,CASSNQTAVRYSGNTIYF,NA,TRBJ1-3,NA,TRBV7-9
TGTGCCAGCAGCTGGTCGGCTAGCGGGGCCCAAGAGACCCAGTACTTC,CASSWSASGAQETQYF,TRBD2,TRBJ2-5,NA,TRBV9
TGTGCCAGCAGCTCTGCGGCGAGTAGCGGTACGCAGTATTTT,CASSSAASSGTQYF,NA,TRBJ2-3,NA,TRBV7-7
TGTGCCAGCAGTGGACCTGGAGGGGAGGATGGGGAAAAACTGTTTTTT,CASSGPGGEDGEKLFF,NA,TRBJ1-4,NA,TRBV6-1
TGTGCCAGCAGCCCCCGCCCTGGGACTAGCGGGGGCCTGAGCTCCTACAATGAGCAGTTCTTC,CASSPRPGTSGGLSSYNEQFF,TRBD2,TRBJ2-1,NA,TRBV7-3
TGTGCCAGCAGCGAAGAGGGAGGGCCACCCTACGAGCAGTACTTC,CASSEEGGPPYEQYF,TRBD2,TRBJ2-7,NA,TRBV9
TGCAGCGTTTCAATAACTACCGGGGAGACCCAGTACTTC,CSVSITTGETQYF,NA,TRBJ2-5,NA,TRBV29-1
TGTGCCAGCAGCCCGGTACAGGTGGCTTTC,CASSPVQVAF,NA,TRBJ1-2,once,TRBV9
TGTGCCAGCAGGGCGGGAACTGGGGCCAACGTCCTGACTTTC,CASRAGTGANVLTF,NA,TRBJ2-6,NA,TRBV5-4
TGTGCCAGCAGCCCAACGGGGTATCAGCCCCAGCATTTT,CASSPTGYQPQHF,NA,TRBJ1-5,NA,TRBV27
TGTGCCAGCAGTCCCGTTGATTCTGCGACAGATACGCAGTATTTT,CASSPVDSATDTQYF,NA,TRBJ2-3,NA,TRBV27
TGTGCCACCTCCCGACAGGGTAATCAGCCCCAGCATTTT,CATSRQGNQPQHF,TRBD1,TRBJ1-5,NA,TRBV28
TGTGCCAGCAGCGAATCCAGTCAGACCCAGTACTTC,CASSESSQTQYF,NA,TRBJ2-5,NA,TRBV5-6
TGTGCCAGTAGTGACCGGGACAGCGTCTACGAGCAGTACTTC,CASSDRDSVYEQYF,TRBD1,TRBJ2-7,NA,TRBV19
TGTGCCAGCAGTTACGGACAAGCTAACTATGGCTACACCTTC,CASSYGQANYGYTF,NA,TRBJ1-2,NA,TRBV6-6
TGCGCCAGCAGCTTGGAGAGTGGGAGTGGGGAGACCCAGTACTTC,CASSLESGSGETQYF,NA,TRBJ2-5,NA,TRBV5-1
TGTGCCAGCAGTCCCTTTAGCGGGAGCTCCTACAATGAGCAGTTCTTC,CASSPFSGSSYNEQFF,TRBD2,TRBJ2-1,NA,TRBV14
TGTGCCAGCAGCTTACGCCTATTTTACGAGCAGTACTTC,CASSLRLFYEQYF,NA,TRBJ2-7,once,TRBV11-3